What follows are 4 T cell receptor beta chains derived from one specimen sequenced in a study of cytomegalovirus exposure and HLA in healthy donors. The PCR made use of 60 Vbeta and 13 Jbeta primers. Libraries were prepared by immunoSEQ multiplex PCR; TCRdb keeps only in-frame clonotypes and omits some of them. This listing includes 150,000 to 200,000 clones. Material: PBMCs. These receptor sequences come from a man younger than 40 in good health and CMV-seronegative.

This chain connects TRBV10-3 to TRBJ1-3, with D unresolved. Trimming left V 0 bases short and J 1 base short, with 7 bases between. Per germline, CDR1 ENHRY and CDR2 SYGVKD. The CDR3 runs to 15 residues. As DNA, the CDR3 is TGTGCCATCAGTGAGTCTCAGGAATCTGGAAACACCATATATTTT. It is translated as CAISESQESGNTIYF.

The V gene is TRBV5-6, the J gene TRBJ2-1; 9 bases are shared with TRBD1. V trimming: 4 bases; J trimming: 12 bases; junction bases outside the gene matches: 11. The CDR3 is 14 residues long. Germline CDR1 reads SGHDT; CDR2 reads YYEEEE. The CDR3 loop reads CASSLRTGDERQFF. The CDR3 nucleotides are TGTGCCAGCAGCCTGAGGACAGGGGACGAGCGGCAGTTCTTC.

The rearrangement joins TRBV2 to TRBJ1-2; TRBD1 matches at 8 bases. V lost 1 base to trimming and J lost 6 bases; unmatched junction nucleotides: 4. This CDR3 contains 14 residues. The V gene's germline CDR1 is SNHLY and CDR2 FYNNEI. CDR3 DNA sequence: TGTGCCAGCAGTGAAGGGACAGGGATGCATGGCTACACCTTC. It codes for CASSEGTGMHGYTF. The full variable domain, in which reference TRBV2 and TRBJ1-2 provide the parts outside the CDR3, is EPEVTQTPSHQVTQMGQEVILRCVPISNHLYFYWYRQILGQKVEFLVSFYNNEISEKSEIFDDQFSVERPDGSNFTLKIRSTKLEDSAMYFCASSEGTGMHGYTFGSGTRLTVV.

V usage is TRBV11-3 and J usage is TRBJ2-2; the match to TRBD2 covers 8 bases. This CDR3 contains 18 residues. Germline V gene sequence: CDR1 SGHNT, CDR2 YENEEA. V shed 1 base and J 4 bases; nucleotides not matched to a gene: 11. The chain's CDR3 is CASSLGGYNGRVTGELFF. CDR3 nucleotides: TGTGCCAGCAGCTTAGGAGGGTATAACGGGAGGGTCACCGGGGAGCTGTTTTTT.